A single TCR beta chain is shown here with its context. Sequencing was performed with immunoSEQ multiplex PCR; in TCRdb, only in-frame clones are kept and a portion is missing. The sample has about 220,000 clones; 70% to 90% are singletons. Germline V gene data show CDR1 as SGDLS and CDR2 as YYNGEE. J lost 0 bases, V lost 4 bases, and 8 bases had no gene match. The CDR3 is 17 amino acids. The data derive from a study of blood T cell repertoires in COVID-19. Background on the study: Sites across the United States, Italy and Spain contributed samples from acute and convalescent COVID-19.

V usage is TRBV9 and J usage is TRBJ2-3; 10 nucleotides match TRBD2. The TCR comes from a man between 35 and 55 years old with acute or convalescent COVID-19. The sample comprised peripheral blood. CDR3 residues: CASSTRTSGTSTDTQYF. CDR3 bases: TGTGCCAGCAGCACCCGGACTAGCGGAACCAGCACAGATACGCAGTATTTT. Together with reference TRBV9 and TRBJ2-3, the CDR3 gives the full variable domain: DSGVTQTPKHLITATGQRVTLRCSPRSGDLSVYWYQQSLDQGLQFLIQYYNGEERAKGNILERFSAQQFPDLHSELNLSSLELGDSALYFCASSTRTSGTSTDTQYFGPGTRLTVL.